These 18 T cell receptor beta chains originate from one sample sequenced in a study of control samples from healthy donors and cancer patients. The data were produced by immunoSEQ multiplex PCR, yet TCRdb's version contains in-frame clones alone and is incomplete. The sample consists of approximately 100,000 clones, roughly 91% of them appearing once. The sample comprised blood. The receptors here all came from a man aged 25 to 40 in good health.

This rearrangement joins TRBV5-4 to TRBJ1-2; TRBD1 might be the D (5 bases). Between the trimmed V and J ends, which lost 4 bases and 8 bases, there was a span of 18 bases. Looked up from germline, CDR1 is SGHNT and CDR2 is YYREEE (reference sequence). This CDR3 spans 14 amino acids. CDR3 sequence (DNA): TGTGCCAGCAGCCCCGACGGGGGGAGGTACGGCTACACCTTC. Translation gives CASSPDGGRYGYTF.

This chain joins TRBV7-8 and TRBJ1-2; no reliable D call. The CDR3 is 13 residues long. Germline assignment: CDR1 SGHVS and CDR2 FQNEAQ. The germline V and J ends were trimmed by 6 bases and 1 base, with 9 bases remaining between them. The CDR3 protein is CASSFTHNYGYTF. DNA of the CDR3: TGTGCCAGCAGTTTCACTCATAACTATGGCTACACCTTC.

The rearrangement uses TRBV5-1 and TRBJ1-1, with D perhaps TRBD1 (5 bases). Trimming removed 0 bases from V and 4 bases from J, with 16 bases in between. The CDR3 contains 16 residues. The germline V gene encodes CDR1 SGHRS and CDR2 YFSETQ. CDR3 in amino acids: CASSLGQPGGSTEAFF. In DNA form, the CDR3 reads TGCGCCAGCAGCTTGGGGCAGCCCGGGGGAAGCACTGAAGCTTTCTTT.

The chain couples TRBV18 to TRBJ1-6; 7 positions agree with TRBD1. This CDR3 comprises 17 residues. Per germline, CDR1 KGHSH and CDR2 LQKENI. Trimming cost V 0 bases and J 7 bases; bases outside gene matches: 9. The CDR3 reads CASSPPLMGQRNSPLHF. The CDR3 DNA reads TGTGCCAGCTCACCACCGTTGATGGGACAGAGGAATTCACCCCTCCACTTT.

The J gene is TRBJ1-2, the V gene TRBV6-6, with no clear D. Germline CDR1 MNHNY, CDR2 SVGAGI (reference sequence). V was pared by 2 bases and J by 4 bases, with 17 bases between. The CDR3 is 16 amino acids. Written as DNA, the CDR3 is TGTGCCAGCAGTTACGGCCCGCGGACGCCGACCTATGGCTACACCTTC. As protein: CASSYGPRTPTYGYTF.

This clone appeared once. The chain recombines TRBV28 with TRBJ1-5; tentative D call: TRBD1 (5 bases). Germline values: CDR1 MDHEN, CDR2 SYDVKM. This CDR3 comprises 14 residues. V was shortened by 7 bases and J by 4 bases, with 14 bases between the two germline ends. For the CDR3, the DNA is TGTGCCAGCAACAGGCTGGAACTAAATCAGCCCCAGCATTTT. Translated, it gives CASNRLELNQPQHF. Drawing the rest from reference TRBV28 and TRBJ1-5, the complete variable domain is DVKVTQSSRYLVKRTGEKVFLECVQDMDHENMFWYRQDPGLGLRLIYFSYDVKMKEKGDIPEGYSVSREKKERFSLILESASTNQTSMYLCASNRLELNQPQHFGDGTRLSIL.

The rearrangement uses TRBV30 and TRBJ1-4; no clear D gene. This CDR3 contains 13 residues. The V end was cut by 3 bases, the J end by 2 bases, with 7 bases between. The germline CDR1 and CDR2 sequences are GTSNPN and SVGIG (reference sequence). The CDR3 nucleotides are TGTGCCTGGAGACGATTCACTAATGAAAAACTGTTTTTT. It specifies CAWRRFTNEKLFF.

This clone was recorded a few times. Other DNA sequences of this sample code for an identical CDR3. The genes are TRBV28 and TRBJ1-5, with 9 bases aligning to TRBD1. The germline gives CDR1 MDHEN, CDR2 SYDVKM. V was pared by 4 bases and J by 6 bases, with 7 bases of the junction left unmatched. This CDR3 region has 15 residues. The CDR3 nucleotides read TGTGCCAGCAGTTCAACAGGGGGCGGGGGTCAGCCCCAGCATTTT. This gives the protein CASSSTGGGGQPQHF.

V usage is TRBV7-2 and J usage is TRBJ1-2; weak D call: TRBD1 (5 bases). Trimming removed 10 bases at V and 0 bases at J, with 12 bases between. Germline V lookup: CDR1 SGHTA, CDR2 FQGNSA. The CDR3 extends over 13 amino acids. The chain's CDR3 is CAKHRGANYGYTF. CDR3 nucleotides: TGTGCCAAACACCGGGGGGCTAACTATGGCTACACCTTC. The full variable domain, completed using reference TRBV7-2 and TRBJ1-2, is GAGVSQSPSNKVTEKGKDVELRCDPISGHTALYWYRQSLGQGLEFLIYFQGNSAPDKSGLPSDRFSAERTGGSVSTLTIQRTQQEDSAVYLCAKHRGANYGYTFGSGTRLTVV.

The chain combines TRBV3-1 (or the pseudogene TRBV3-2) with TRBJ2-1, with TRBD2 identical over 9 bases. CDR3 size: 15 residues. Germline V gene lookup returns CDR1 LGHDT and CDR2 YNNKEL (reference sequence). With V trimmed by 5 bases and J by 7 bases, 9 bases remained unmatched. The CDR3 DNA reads TGTGCCAGCAGCTATAGCGGGAGCCCTCTTAATGAGCAGTTCTTC. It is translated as CASSYSGSPLNEQFF.

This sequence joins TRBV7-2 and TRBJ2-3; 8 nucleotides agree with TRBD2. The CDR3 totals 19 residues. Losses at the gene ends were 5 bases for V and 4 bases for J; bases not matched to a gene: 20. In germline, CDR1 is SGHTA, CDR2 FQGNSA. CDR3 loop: CASSRRGGFSGTGPDTQYF. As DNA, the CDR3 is TGTGCCAGCAGCCGCCGGGGGGGGTTTAGCGGGACCGGGCCAGATACGCAGTATTTT.

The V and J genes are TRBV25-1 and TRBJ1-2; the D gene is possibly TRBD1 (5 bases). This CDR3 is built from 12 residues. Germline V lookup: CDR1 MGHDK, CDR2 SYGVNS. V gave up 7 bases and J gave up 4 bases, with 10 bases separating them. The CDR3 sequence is CASNGGSYGYTF. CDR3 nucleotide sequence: TGTGCCAGCAACGGGGGGAGCTATGGCTACACCTTC.

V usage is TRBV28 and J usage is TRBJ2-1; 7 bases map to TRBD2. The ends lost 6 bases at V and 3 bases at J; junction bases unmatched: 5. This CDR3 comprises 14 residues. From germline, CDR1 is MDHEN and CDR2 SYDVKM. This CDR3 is CASRAGANYNEQFF. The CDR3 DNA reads TGTGCCAGCAGGGCGGGAGCCAACTACAATGAGCAGTTCTTC.

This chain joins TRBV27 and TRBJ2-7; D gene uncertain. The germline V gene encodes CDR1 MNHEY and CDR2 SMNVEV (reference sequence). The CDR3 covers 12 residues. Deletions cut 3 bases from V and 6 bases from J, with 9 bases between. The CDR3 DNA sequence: TGTGCCAGCAGTTTTAAGAGCAGCGAGCAGTACTTC. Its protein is CASSFKSSEQYF.

CDR3 DNA: TGTGCCAGCTCGGCGGGATGCGGGGGCCGGGGGGAAAAACTGTTTTTT. This gives the protein CASSAGCGGRGEKLFF. The chain joins TRBV9 to TRBJ1-4; TRBD1 is a possible D gene (6 bases). The germline V gene has CDR1 SGDLS and CDR2 YYNGEE. The CDR3 has 16 residues. V lost 7 bases to trimming and J lost 8 bases, with 24 bases between them.

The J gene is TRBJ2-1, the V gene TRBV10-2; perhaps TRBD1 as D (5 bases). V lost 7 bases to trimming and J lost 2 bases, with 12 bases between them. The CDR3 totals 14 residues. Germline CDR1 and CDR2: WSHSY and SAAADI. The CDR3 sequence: CASKGSETYNEQFF. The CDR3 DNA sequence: TGCGCCAGCAAGGGGTCGGAGACCTACAATGAGCAGTTCTTC.

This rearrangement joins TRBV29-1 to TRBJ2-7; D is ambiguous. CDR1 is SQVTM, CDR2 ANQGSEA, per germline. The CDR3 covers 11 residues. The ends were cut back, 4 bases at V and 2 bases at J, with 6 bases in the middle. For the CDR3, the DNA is TGCAGCGTTGCCCTGCCCTACGAGCAGTACTTC. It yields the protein CSVALPYEQYF.

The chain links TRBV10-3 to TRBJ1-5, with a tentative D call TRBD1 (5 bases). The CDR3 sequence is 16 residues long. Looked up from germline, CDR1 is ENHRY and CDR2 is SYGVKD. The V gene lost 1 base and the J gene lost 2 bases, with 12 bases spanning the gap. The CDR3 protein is CAISEFKGLGNQPQHF. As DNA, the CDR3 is TGTGCCATCAGTGAGTTTAAGGGACTTGGCAATCAGCCCCAGCATTTT.